This T cell receptor beta chain was recovered during a study of blood T cell repertoires in COVID-19. Study-wide context: Acute-phase and convalescent COVID-19 samples originated in the United States, Italy and Spain. PBMCs, B-cell-depleted T cells, or T cells were the source of the cDNA or gDNA that made up the material.

Authors' data handling: Reference gene primer amplification gave estimated nucleated cell counts. Assay: immunoSEQ multiplex PCR; the TCRdb copy retains only in-frame clones and omits some. V and J calls and clone size are copied from that table; D and trimming were computed from the DNA. The data show 270,000 or so clones, with 80% to 85% seen just once and around 3% held by the top ten. Germline V gives CDR1 SGDLS, CDR2 YYNGEE. The length of the CDR3 is 14 residues. Between the trimmed V and J ends, which lost 3 bases and 8 bases, there was a span of 14 bases. The sequenced sample was peripheral blood. The V and J genes are TRBV9 and TRBJ1-4, with a possible D match to TRBD1 (6 bases). This sequence originates from a woman aged 55 to 70 with active or convalescent COVID-19. In nucleotides, the CDR3 is TGTGCCAGCAGCGAGGGGGGGGCGCAGGAAAAACTGTTTTTT. Amino acid sequence: CASSEGGAQEKLFF.